The rows below give T cell receptor beta chains drawn from one sample of a study of T cell responses to AZD1222 COVID-19 vaccine. TCRdb's table, derived via immunoSEQ multiplex PCR, lists solely in-frame clones and lacks some. Among 100,000 to 120,000 clones listed, about 90% were seen once. Sequenced here: peripheral blood, sampled 28 days after the second AZD1222 dose. The receptors were gathered from an adult who received the AZD1222 COVID-19 vaccine. CDR3s include the opening cysteine and the closing phenylalanine or tryptophan. The D gene is left open where the match is weak. Some rows mark clone size as missing; the rest say once, few, many or name a class of expanded clone.

j_gene | abundance | v_gene | d_gene | CDR3aa | CDR3nt
TRBJ1-2 | . | TRBV6-5 | . | CASHKGQGYTF | TGTGCCAGCCATAAGGGGCAGGGCTACACCTTC
TRBJ2-5 | many | TRBV2 | . | CASGPRGRQETQYF | TGTGCCAGCGGTCCGCGGGGCCGCCAAGAGACCCAGTACTTC
TRBJ1-1 | . | TRBV28 | . | CASSPPANTEAFF | TGTGCCAGCAGTCCCCCGGCAAACACTGAAGCTTTCTTT
TRBJ1-6 | . | TRBV13 | . | CASSLVLRNSPLHF | TGTGCCAGCAGCTTAGTATTGCGGAATTCACCCCTCCACTTT
TRBJ1-1 | . | TRBV10-3 | TRBD1 | CAISGDRGHTEAFF | TGTGCCATCAGTGGGGACAGGGGGCACACTGAAGCTTTCTTT
TRBJ1-3 | once | TRBV19 | . | CASSIGQTEPGNTIYF | TGTGCCAGTAGTATTGGGCAGACCGAGCCCGGAAACACCATATATTTT
TRBJ1-2 | . | TRBV18 | . | CASSPPPGLGYTF | TGTGCCAGCTCACCACCGCCAGGGCTTGGCTACACCTTC
TRBJ2-7 | once | TRBV27 | TRBD1 | CANRTGILEEQYF | TGTGCCAACCGGACAGGGATTTTGGAAGAGCAGTACTTC
TRBJ2-7 | . | TRBV27 | TRBD2 | CASSPMGLVYEQYF | TGTGCCAGCAGTCCAATGGGACTAGTTTACGAGCAGTACTTC
TRBJ2-3 | . | TRBV7-2 | TRBD2 | CASSLGLAFDTDTQYF | TGTGCCAGCAGCTTGGGACTAGCCTTCGACACAGATACGCAGTATTTT
TRBJ2-5 | . | TRBV6-5 | . | CASRRNAWVETQYF | TGTGCCAGCAGAAGGAACGCCTGGGTGGAGACCCAGTACTTC
TRBJ2-7 | . | TRBV27 | . | CASSLSGGVYEQYF | TGTGCCAGCAGTTTATCAGGGGGAGTCTACGAGCAGTACTTC
TRBJ1-1 | . | TRBV29-1 | TRBD1 | CSVRTGLREAFF | TGCAGCGTAAGGACAGGGCTACGTGAAGCTTTCTTT
TRBJ2-1 | . | TRBV7-9 | . | CASISPEQESYNEQFF | TGTGCCAGCATATCCCCGGAACAGGAGTCCTACAATGAGCAGTTCTTC
TRBJ1-1 | . | TRBV20-1 | . | CSAPDSEAFF | TGCAGTGCCCCCGACAGTGAAGCTTTCTTT
TRBJ2-3 | . | TRBV5-1 | . | CASSLGQGVDTQYF | TGCGCCAGCAGCTTGGGCCAGGGAGTGGATACGCAGTATTTT
TRBJ2-7 | once | TRBV4-1 | . | CASSQNKGSYEQYF | TGCGCCAGCAGCCAAAACAAGGGATCCTACGAGCAGTACTTC
TRBJ1-6 | . | TRBV28 | . | CASSRRGSLYNSPLHF | TGTGCCAGCAGCCGAAGGGGCAGCTTATATAATTCACCCCTCCACTTT
TRBJ1-5 | . | TRBV27 | . | CASSLSAAPNQPQHF | TGTGCCAGCAGTTTATCGGCAGCTCCTAATCAGCCCCAGCATTTT
TRBJ1-1 | . | TRBV6-1 | . | CASSEPTGPEAFF | TGTGCCAGCAGTGAACCCACAGGCCCTGAAGCTTTCTTT
TRBJ2-7 | . | TRBV27 | . | CASSLKGLSSTYEQYF | TGTGCCAGCAGTTTAAAAGGCTTGAGCTCGACTTACGAGCAGTACTTC
TRBJ2-3 | . | TRBV6-6 | TRBD1 | CASSLGQGAATQYF | TGTGCCAGCAGTTTGGGACAGGGGGCCGCTACGCAGTATTTT
TRBJ1-3 | . | TRBV28 | . | CASSRAGNTIYF | TGTGCCAGCAGCCGGGCTGGAAACACCATATATTTT
TRBJ1-2 | . | TRBV18 | . | CASSPVGANYGYTF | TGTGCCAGCTCACCAGTGGGGGCTAACTATGGCTACACCTTC
TRBJ1-5 | . | TRBV7-2 | . | CASSGLFSNQPQHF | TGTGCCAGCAGCGGGCTTTTTAGCAATCAGCCCCAGCATTTT
TRBJ2-7 | many | TRBV14 | TRBD2 | CASSPGLAGSSYEQYF | TGTGCCAGCAGCCCCGGACTAGCGGGGAGCTCCTACGAGCAGTACTTC
TRBJ2-2 | . | TRBV6-6 | . | CASSQNIYGELFF | TGTGCCAGCAGTCAGAATATATACGGGGAGCTGTTTTTT
TRBJ2-7 | . | TRBV5-1 | TRBD1 | CASSTTDRGGYEQYF | TGCGCCAGCAGCACCACGGACAGGGGAGGCTACGAGCAGTACTTC
TRBJ1-5 | . | TRBV3-1/TRBV3-2 | TRBD1 | CASTPKKVSGQSHNQPQHF | TGTGCCAGCACCCCAAAAAAAGTGTCGGGACAGTCACACAATCAGCCCCAGCATTTT
TRBJ1-3 | once | TRBV6-6 | . | CASSYSGERSGNTIYF | TGTGCCAGCAGTTACTCAGGGGAAAGGTCCGGAAACACCATATATTTT
TRBJ2-1 | . | TRBV4-1 | . | CASSQESSEKYNEQFF | TGCGCCAGCAGCCAAGAGTCCAGCGAGAAGTACAATGAGCAGTTCTTC
TRBJ2-3 | . | TRBV5-4 | . | CASSTDWRDTQYF | TGTGCCAGCAGTACGGACTGGCGGGATACGCAGTATTTT
TRBJ2-3 | . | TRBV11-2 | TRBD2 | CASSSAGVHDTQYF | TGTGCCAGCAGCTCAGCGGGGGTACACGATACGCAGTATTTT
TRBJ2-2 | . | TRBV4-2 | TRBD1 | CASSPEDRATGELFF | TGTGCCAGCAGCCCGGAGGACAGGGCCACCGGGGAGCTGTTTTTT
TRBJ2-7 | . | TRBV27 | TRBD2 | CASRFSGSYEQYF | TGTGCCAGCAGATTCAGCGGGAGCTACGAGCAGTACTTC
TRBJ2-2 | once | TRBV5-1 | . | CASSPLTGIGTGELFF | TGCGCCAGCAGCCCTTTAACGGGAATAGGCACCGGGGAGCTGTTTTTT
TRBJ2-1 | . | TRBV9 | TRBD2 | CASTLGRGGRNEQFF | TGTGCCAGCACCCTGGGCCGGGGGGGAAGAAATGAGCAGTTCTTC
TRBJ1-5 | . | TRBV19 | TRBD1 | CASSPTTGMTDQPQHF | TGTGCCAGTAGTCCAACGACAGGGATGACGGACCAGCCCCAGCATTTT
TRBJ1-3 | . | TRBV5-5 | TRBD1 | CASSLAPGGNTGNTIYF | TGTGCCAGCAGCTTGGCCCCAGGGGGGAACACTGGAAACACCATATATTTT
TRBJ1-1 | . | TRBV24-1 | . | CATRGQMNTEAFF | TGTGCCACCAGGGGGCAGATGAACACTGAAGCTTTCTTT
TRBJ2-3 | . | TRBV6-5 | . | CASTDGQGLGDTQYF | TGTGCCAGCACGGATGGGCAGGGGCTAGGAGATACGCAGTATTTT
TRBJ2-2 | . | TRBV27 | . | CASRPRHTWEVPGNLFF | TGTGCCAGCAGACCTCGTCATACATGGGAAGTACCGGGAAATCTGTTTTTT
TRBJ2-1 | . | TRBV19 | . | CASSIGGSVDTYNEQFF | TGTGCCAGTAGTATAGGGGGGTCAGTGGATACCTACAATGAGCAGTTCTTC
TRBJ2-7 | . | TRBV3-1/TRBV3-2 | . | CASSQEGTYEQYF | TGTGCCAGCAGCCAAGAGGGTACCTACGAGCAGTACTTC
TRBJ1-1 | . | TRBV12-3/TRBV12-4 | . | CASSLGGNTEAFF | TGTGCCAGCAGTTTAGGAGGGAACACTGAAGCTTTCTTT
TRBJ2-7 | . | TRBV5-4 | . | CASSWGRNYEQYF | TGTGCCAGCAGCTGGGGGCGGAATTACGAGCAGTACTTC
TRBJ1-3 | . | TRBV3-1/TRBV3-2 | . | CASSHGTSGNTIYF | TGTGCCAGCAGCCACGGGACCTCTGGAAACACCATATATTTT
TRBJ2-2 | . | TRBV9 | . | CASSPIRTAKNANTGELFF | TGTGCCAGCAGCCCTATAAGGACAGCCAAAAACGCGAACACCGGGGAGCTGTTTTTT
TRBJ2-1 | . | TRBV6-5 | . | CAHQGGNYNEQFF | TGTGCCCACCAGGGGGGGAACTACAATGAGCAGTTCTTC
TRBJ2-5 | . | TRBV9 | . | CASTLSGRWEETQYF | TGTGCCAGCACCCTATCAGGACGGTGGGAAGAGACCCAGTACTTC
TRBJ2-1 | . | TRBV24-1 | . | CATSDLQSVGNEQFF | TGTGCCACCAGTGATTTGCAGAGCGTTGGGAATGAGCAGTTCTTC
TRBJ2-7 | . | TRBV3-1/TRBV3-2 | TRBD1 | CASSWGQGTYEQYF | TGTGCCAGCAGCTGGGGACAGGGGACCTACGAGCAGTACTTC
TRBJ2-4 | . | TRBV25-1 | . | CASSPGAKNIQYF | TGTGCCAGCAGTCCGGGAGCCAAAAACATTCAGTACTTC
TRBJ1-5 | . | TRBV6-5 | TRBD1 | CASTSQDRGRQPQHF | TGTGCCAGCACATCCCAGGACAGGGGGCGACAGCCCCAGCATTTT
TRBJ2-5 | . | TRBV19 | . | CASRGGWETQYF | TGTGCCAGCCGTGGGGGTTGGGAGACCCAGTACTTC
TRBJ2-7 | . | TRBV7-9 | . | CASSSGAYEQYF | TGTGCCAGCAGCTCTGGGGCCTACGAGCAGTACTTC
TRBJ1-2 | few | TRBV19 | . | CASSIVENYGYTF | TGTGCCAGTAGTATAGTGGAAAACTATGGCTACACCTTC
TRBJ2-3 | . | TRBV7-3 | . | CASSLSQDSTDTQYF | TGTGCCAGCAGCTTATCTCAGGATAGCACAGATACGCAGTATTTT
TRBJ1-4 | . | TRBV7-9 | TRBD1 | CASSLPTGKGEKLFF | TGTGCCAGCAGCTTACCGACAGGGAAGGGCGAAAAACTGTTTTTT
TRBJ2-3 | . | TRBV19 | . | CATRGYRHTDTQYF | TGTGCCACCAGGGGCTACCGACACACAGATACGCAGTATTTT